The 25 T cell receptor beta chains below were found in one sample sequenced in a study of T-cell reconstitution after alpha-beta-depleted transplantation in children. During its preparation, the TCRbeta library received unique molecular identifiers. TCRdb re-derived calls from the PCR reads in MiXCR, one entry per CDR3 protein. The top ten clones hold about 1.1% of a sample with hundreds of thousands of distinct CDR3 sequences, roughly 17% of them seen once. The material sequenced was PBMCs from the stem cell graft donor, taken from the stem cell graft. These receptors came from a human donor who donated a stem cell graft to a child with acute myeloid leukemia.

This clonotype was observed a handful of times. The chain combines TRBV30 with TRBJ2-7; D remains unclear. The CDR3 totals 13 residues. Germline V gene sequence: CDR1 GTSNPN, CDR2 SVGIG (reference sequence). V lost 0 bases and J lost 6, with 12 bases in between. CDR3 sequence reads: CAWSVLEESEQYF. The CDR3 DNA is TGTGCCTGGAGTGTACTGGAAGAATCCGAGCAGTACTTC.

On this clonotype: Given a much more abundant clone one base away, this may be a read error. The chain employs TRBV20-1 and TRBJ1-5, with 10 bases identical to TRBD1. The CDR3 runs to 16 residues. Germline CDR1 and CDR2: DFQATT and SNEGSKA (reference sequence). CDR3 nucleotide sequence: TGCTGTGCTAGAGATATAGACAGGGGGCCCAATCAGCCCCAGCATTTT. It encodes CCARDIDRGPNQPQHF.

This clonotype has just a few counts. The chain carries TRBV13 and TRBJ2-5; possibly TRBD1 for D (6 bases). Germline CDR1 PRHDT, CDR2 FYEKMQ (reference sequence). The ends were cut back, 5 bases at V and 5 bases at J, with 12 bases in the middle. This CDR3 has 13 amino acids. Here the CDR3 reads CASSQWDKETQYF. CDR3 sequence (DNA): TGTGCCAGCAGCCAATGGGACAAGGAGACCCAGTACTTC.

This clonotype was detected many times. The chain is built from TRBV12-3 or TRBV12-4 and TRBJ2-1; D unclear. CDR3 length: 13 residues. The germline V and J ends were trimmed by 8 bases and 2 bases, with 10 bases remaining between them. Here the CDR3 DNA reads TGTGCCAGCCAAACACGGACCTACAATGAGCAGTTCTTC. Protein: CASQTRTYNEQFF.

This clonotype was picked up a small number of times. This chain joins TRBV15 and TRBJ2-3; 13 bases are a match to TRBD2. V shed 5 bases and J 4 bases; nucleotides not matched to a gene: 6. The CDR3 is made up of 16 amino acids. The germline CDR1 and CDR2 sequences are LNHNV and YYDKDF (reference sequence). CDR3 residues: CATSPRTSGGADTQYF. CDR3 sequence (DNA): TGTGCCACCAGCCCCCGGACTAGCGGGGGCGCAGATACGCAGTATTTT.

This clonotype showed up many times. This chain connects TRBV12-3 or TRBV12-4 to TRBJ2-7; 10 nucleotides agree with TRBD2. There are 14 residues in the CDR3. Trimming took 6 bases from V and 2 from J; bases not matched to a gene: 4. As DNA, the CDR3 is TGTGCCAGCAGCTCCGGGACTAGCGCCTACGAGCAGTACGTC. It is translated as CASSSGTSAYEQYV.

There are a few counts of this clonotype. The V gene is TRBV18, the J gene TRBJ2-7; no clear D. The germline V gene encodes CDR1 KGHSH and CDR2 LQKENI. CDR3 length: 12 amino acids. V was clipped by 6 bases and J by 2 bases, with 8 bases between them. CDR3 in DNA: TGTGCCAGCTCTCGGGCCGCCTACGAGCAGTACTTC. Its translation: CASSRAAYEQYF.

This clonotype came up many times. This CDR3 is CSARDGTGDSGELFF. The DNA for the CDR3 is TGCAGTGCTAGAGACGGGACAGGGGATTCCGGGGAGCTGTTTTTT. V is TRBV20-1 and J is TRBJ2-2; 10 positions agree with TRBD1. Per the germline V gene, CDR1 is DFQATT and CDR2 is SNEGSKA (reference sequence). V shed 0 bases and J 6 bases; nucleotides not matched to a gene: 4. The CDR3 length is 15 residues.

This clonotype was counted between two and nine times. V is TRBV20-1 and J is TRBJ2-5; 10 bases are shared with TRBD1. The V and J ends lost 3 bases and 3 bases, in that order; junction bases with no gene match: 4. Germline assignment: CDR1 DFQATT and CDR2 SNEGSKA (reference sequence). The CDR3 consists of 14 residues. CDR3 amino acids: CSASRDRGKETQYF. CDR3 DNA sequence: TGCAGTGCTAGTAGGGACAGGGGAAAAGAGACCCAGTACTTC.

V is TRBV12-5 and J is TRBJ2-5; 11 nucleotides line up with TRBD2. Germline CDR1 LGHNT, CDR2 FRNRAP. This CDR3 is 17 amino acids long. V trimming: 1 base; J trimming: 2 bases; junction bases outside the gene matches: 6. The CDR3 here is CASGLGTTSGGQETQYF. As DNA, the CDR3 is TGTGCTAGTGGTTTGGGCACTACTAGCGGGGGACAAGAGACCCAGTACTTC.

This clonotype was seen ten or more times. V and J are TRBV7-6 and TRBJ2-1, with a possible D match to TRBD1 (6 bases). V was pared by 5 bases and J by 0 bases, with 23 bases between. Per the germline V gene, CDR1 is SGHVS and CDR2 is FNYEAQ. This CDR3 region has 19 residues. The CDR3: CASSPQTGHSYSSYNEQFF. CDR3 bases: TGTGCCAGCAGCCCGCAGACGGGACACTCGTATAGCTCCTACAATGAGCAGTTCTTC. The full variable domain, with the rest looked up from reference TRBV7-6 and TRBJ2-1, is GAGVSQSPRYKVTKRGQDVALRCDPISGHVSLYWYRQALGQGPEFLTYFNYEAQQDKSGLPNDRFSAERPEGSISTLTIQRTEQRDSAMYRCASSPQTGHSYSSYNEQFFGPGTRLTVL.

This clonotype was observed at least ten times. The chain is built from TRBV20-1 and TRBJ2-1, with 7 bases lining up with TRBD2. Germline assignment: CDR1 DFQATT and CDR2 SNEGSKA (reference sequence). V trimming: 1 base; J trimming: 0 bases; junction bases outside the gene matches: 12. This CDR3 spans 18 amino acids. The CDR3 loop is CSARGHSLAHSSYNEQFF. Written as DNA, the CDR3 is TGCAGTGCTAGAGGTCACTCACTAGCGCATAGCTCCTACAATGAGCAGTTCTTC.

There are many counts of this clonotype. The J gene is TRBJ2-2, the V gene TRBV20-1; D tentatively reads TRBD1 or TRBD2 (6 bases each). V was pared by 7 bases and J by 8 bases, with 17 bases between. The V gene's germline CDR1 is DFQATT and CDR2 SNEGSKA (reference sequence). This CDR3 has 13 amino acids. DNA of the CDR3: TGCAGTGTCAGGTCGGGGGCTGTGGGGGAGCTGTTTTTT. Residues: CSVRSGAVGELFF.

The chain combines TRBV7-8 with TRBJ2-1; 11 bases are a match to TRBD1. The V gene's germline CDR1 is SGHVS and CDR2 FQNEAQ. The J segment lost 6 bases and the V segment lost 4 bases, leaving 5 bases of the junction unmatched. This CDR3 is 15 amino acids long. This CDR3 reads CASSSGQGAFNEQFF. In DNA form, the CDR3 reads TGTGCCAGCAGCTCAGGACAGGGGGCTTTCAATGAGCAGTTCTTC.

Only a few counts were recorded for this clonotype. The chain recombines TRBV20-1 with TRBJ2-1, with a possible D match to TRBD2 (6 bases). Germline CDR1 is DFQATT and CDR2 is SNEGSKA (reference sequence). Trimming removed 8 bases at V and 2 bases at J, with 22 bases between. The CDR3 has 16 amino acids. The DNA of the CDR3 is TGCAGTCCTCTTAGGGTGGGGAGGAGGGCCTACAATGAGCAGTTCTTC. It encodes CSPLRVGRRAYNEQFF.

This clonotype came up a few times. This chain uses TRBV4-3 with TRBJ2-3, with 8 bases lining up with TRBD1. Germline V gene lookup returns CDR1 LGHNA and CDR2 YSLEER. The V and J ends lost 6 bases and 2 bases, in that order; junction bases with no gene match: 4. The CDR3 is made up of 14 amino acids. The CDR3 sequence: CASRQGQDTDTQYF. CDR3 bases: TGCGCCAGCAGACAGGGACAGGACACAGATACGCAGTATTTT.

J is TRBJ1-1 and V is TRBV12-3 or TRBV12-4, with 7 bases fitting TRBD1. After removal of 8 bases from V and 0 bases from J, the junction contained 6 bases not matched to a gene. CDR3 length: 14 residues. This chain's CDR3 is CASGRQGLNTEAFF. The CDR3, as DNA: TGTGCCAGCGGCAGACAGGGTTTGAACACTGAAGCTTTCTTT.

The chain employs TRBV6-9 and TRBJ2-7, with D possibly matching TRBD1 (6 bases). The V end lost 2 bases, the J end lost 5 bases, and 13 bases lay between the germline ends. CDR3 length: 14 amino acids. CDR1 is MNHGY and CDR2 is SVAAGI in the germline V gene. The CDR3 loop is CASSYTNRVHEQYF. The CDR3 region has the DNA TGTGCCAGCAGTTATACAAACAGGGTCCACGAGCAGTACTTC.

This sequence joins TRBV27 and TRBJ2-3; TRBD2 matches 12 bases. V shed 10 bases and J 2 bases; nucleotides not matched to a gene: 4. Germline assignment: CDR1 MNHEY and CDR2 SMNVEV (reference sequence). This CDR3 is built from 14 residues. The DNA of the CDR3 is TGTGCCACCGGACTAGCGGGGCTCACAGATACGCAGTATTTT. Translation gives CATGLAGLTDTQYF.

The genes are TRBV5-1 and TRBJ2-3; D gene uncertain. The germline V gene encodes CDR1 SGHRS and CDR2 YFSETQ. The CDR3 is made up of 16 amino acids. V gave up 0 bases and J gave up 2 bases, with 13 bases separating them. CDR3 nucleotides: TGCGCCAGCAGCTTGGAGGCAGTCCCGTCCACAGATACGCAGTATTTT. Its translation: CASSLEAVPSTDTQYF.

This clonotype occurred many times. This chain uses TRBV20-1 with TRBJ1-5; D remains ambiguous. V gave up 3 bases and J gave up 1 base, with 10 bases separating them. Germline CDR1 reads DFQATT; CDR2 reads SNEGSKA (reference sequence). This CDR3 region has 14 residues. The CDR3 sequence is CSASPDQSNQPQHF. CDR3 nucleotide sequence: TGCAGTGCTAGTCCCGACCAAAGCAATCAGCCCCAGCATTTT.

This clonotype came up a few times. V usage is TRBV12-3 or TRBV12-4 and J usage is TRBJ1-5; D is ambiguous. Trimming shortened V by 4 bases and J by 7 bases, and 14 bases separated the two germline ends. This CDR3 region has 14 residues. CDR3 coding DNA: TGTGCCAGCAGTTCGGGCCTCCGAGGACAGCCCCAGCATTTT. Encoded protein: CASSSGLRGQPQHF.

Ten or more counts support this clonotype. This rearrangement joins TRBV20-1 to TRBJ2-2; D may be TRBD2 (6 bases). Trimming removed 3 bases from V and 4 bases from J, with 12 bases in between. Germline CDR1 reads DFQATT; CDR2 reads SNEGSKA (reference sequence). The length of the CDR3 is 14 residues. For the CDR3, the DNA is TGCAGTGCTAGTTTCGGGGGTTCCACCGGGGAGCTGTTTTTT. It specifies CSASFGGSTGELFF.

CDR3 sequence: CASSLVTPRETQYF. The DNA for the CDR3 is TGCGCCAGCAGCTTAGTGACTCCTCGGGAGACCCAGTACTTC. The chain has TRBV5-1 and TRBJ2-5; no clear D. This CDR3 contains 14 residues. V was trimmed by 2 bases and J by 5 bases, leaving 13 bases between them. CDR1 and CDR2 (germline): SGHRS, YFSETQ.

This clonotype showed up many times. The gene calls are TRBV29-1 and TRBJ2-3; possibly TRBD1 or TRBD2 for D (5 bases each). Trimming took 4 bases from V and 0 from J, leaving 17 bases between them. The CDR3 runs to 16 residues. Germline values: CDR1 SQVTM, CDR2 ANQGSEA. The CDR3 protein is CSVAGDGRSSTDTQYF. The CDR3 nucleotides are TGCAGCGTTGCTGGGGACGGACGCTCTAGCACAGATACGCAGTATTTT.